This T cell receptor beta chain was found in a study of technical replicates of blood from a handful of donors. The assay was immunoSEQ multiplex PCR, and TCRdb's table has in-frame clones only and misses some. The sample holds about 14,000 clones, 70% to 90% seen once. Comments on this clone: One junction end disagrees with the germline gene, perhaps due to a read error.

Looked up from germline, CDR1 is GTSNPN and CDR2 is SVGIG (reference sequence). CDR3 length equals 11 residues. Source material: PBMCs. The sequence was collected from a human donor in good health. This sequence joins TRBV30 and TRBJ2-5; 7 bases map to TRBD2. CDR3 bases: TGTGCCTGGAGTATCGGGTGGGGGGGGAACTTC. This gives the protein CAWSIGWGGNF.